Here is one T cell receptor beta chain with its context. This sample is drawn from a study of blood T cell repertoires in COVID-19. Study-wide background: Sites across the United States, Italy and Spain contributed samples from acute and convalescent COVID-19.

Between the trimmed V and J ends, which lost 2 bases and 2 bases, there was a span of 6 bases. The germline V gene has CDR1 SEHNR and CDR2 FQNEAQ (reference sequence). The CDR3 is made up of 13 amino acids. Original processing methods: Amplified reference gene primers provided the basis for estimating nucleated cell counts. Measured with immunoSEQ multiplex PCR; TCRdb has only the in-frame clones, and not every one. That table gives V, J and clone size, and the DNA gave D and trimming. The sample includes about 120,000 clones, over 65% of them seen just once. Sequenced input: peripheral blood. The V gene is TRBV7-9, the J gene TRBJ1-2; the D is unclear. The clonotype originates from a human donor with acute or convalescent COVID-19. The donor label of this sample is uncertain. Written as DNA, the CDR3 is TGTGCCAGCAGCTTATACGGGAACTATGGCTACACCTTC. Protein: CASSLYGNYGYTF.